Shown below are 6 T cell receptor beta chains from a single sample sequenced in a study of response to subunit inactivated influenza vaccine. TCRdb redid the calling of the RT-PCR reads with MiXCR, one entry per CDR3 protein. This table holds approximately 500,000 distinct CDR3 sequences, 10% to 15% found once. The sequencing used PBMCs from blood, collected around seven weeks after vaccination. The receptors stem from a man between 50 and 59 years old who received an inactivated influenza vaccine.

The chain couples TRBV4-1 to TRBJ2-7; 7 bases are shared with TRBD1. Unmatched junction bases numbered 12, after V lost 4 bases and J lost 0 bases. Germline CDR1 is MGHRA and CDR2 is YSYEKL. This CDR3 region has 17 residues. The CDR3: CASSLWWVEGASYEQYF. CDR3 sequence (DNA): TGCGCCAGCAGCCTCTGGTGGGTCGAGGGGGCCTCCTACGAGCAGTACTTC.

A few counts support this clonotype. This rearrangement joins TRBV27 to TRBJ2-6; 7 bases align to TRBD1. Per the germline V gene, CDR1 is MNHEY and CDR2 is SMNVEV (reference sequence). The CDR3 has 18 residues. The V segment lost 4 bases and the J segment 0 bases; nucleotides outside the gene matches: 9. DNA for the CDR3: TGTGCCAGCAGTTCACAGGGGTTAGGGGACTCTGGGGCCAACGTCCTGACTTTC. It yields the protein CASSSQGLGDSGANVLTF. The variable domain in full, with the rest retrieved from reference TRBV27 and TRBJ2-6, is EAQVTQNPRYLITVTGKKLTVTCSQNMNHEYMSWYRQDPGLGLRQIYYSMNVEVTDKGDVPEGYKVSRKEKRNFPLILESPSPNQTSLYFCASSSQGLGDSGANVLTFGAGSRLTVL.

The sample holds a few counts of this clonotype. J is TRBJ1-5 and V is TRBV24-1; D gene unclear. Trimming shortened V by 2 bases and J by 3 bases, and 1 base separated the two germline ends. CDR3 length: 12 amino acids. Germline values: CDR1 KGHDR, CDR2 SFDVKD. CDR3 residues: CATSDYNQPQHF. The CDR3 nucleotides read TGTGCCACCAGTGATTACAATCAGCCCCAGCATTTT.

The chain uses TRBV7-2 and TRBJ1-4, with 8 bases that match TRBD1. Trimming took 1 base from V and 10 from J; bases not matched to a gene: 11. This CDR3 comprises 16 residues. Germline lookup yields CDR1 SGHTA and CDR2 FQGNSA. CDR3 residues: CASSLEGTDRAGKLFF. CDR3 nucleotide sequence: TGTGCCAGCAGCTTAGAGGGCACGGACAGGGCCGGAAAACTGTTTTTT. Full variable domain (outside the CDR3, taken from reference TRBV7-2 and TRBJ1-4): GAGVSQSPSNKVTEKGKDVELRCDPISGHTALYWYRQSLGQGLEFLIYFQGNSAPDKSGLPSDRFSAERTGGSVSTLTIQRTQQEDSAVYLCASSLEGTDRAGKLFFGSGTQLSVL.

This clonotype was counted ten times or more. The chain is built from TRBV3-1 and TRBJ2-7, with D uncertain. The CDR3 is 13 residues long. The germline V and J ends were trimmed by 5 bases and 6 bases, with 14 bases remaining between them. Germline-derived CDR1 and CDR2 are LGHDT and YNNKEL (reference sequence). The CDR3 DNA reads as TGTGCCAGCAGCGCCACCTTAGATGTCGAGCAGTACTTC. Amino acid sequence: CASSATLDVEQYF.

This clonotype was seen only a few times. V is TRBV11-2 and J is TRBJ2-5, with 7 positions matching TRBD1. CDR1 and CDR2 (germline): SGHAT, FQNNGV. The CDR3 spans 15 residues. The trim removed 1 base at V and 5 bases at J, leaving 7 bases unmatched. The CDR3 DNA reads TGTGCCAGCAGCTTAGGGGTAGGGGGCGGGGAGACCCAGTACTTC. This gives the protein CASSLGVGGGETQYF. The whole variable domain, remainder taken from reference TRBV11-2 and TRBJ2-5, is EAGVAQSPRYKIIEKRQSVAFWCNPISGHATLYWYQQILGQGPKLLIQFQNNGVVDDSQLPKDRFSAERLKGVDSTLKIQPAKLEDSAVYLCASSLGVGGGETQYFGPGTRLLVL.